Below, 20 T cell receptor beta chains from the same sample are listed, as sequenced in a study of shared clonotypes between healthy human individuals. Naive CD8 cells lacked CD45RO, underwent positive selection for CCR7 and left out terminally differentiated effector memory CD45RA+ cells. The data were produced by immunoSEQ multiplex PCR, yet TCRdb's version contains in-frame clones alone and is incomplete. The repertoire includes around 2.1 million clones, 85% to 95% of them detected once, and about 1.8% sits in the top ten. The specimen was naive CD8+ T cells from PBMCs. Every receptor here comes from a man younger than 30 in good health. Some clones in this sample may be carry-over from other donors' samples.

This chain uses TRBV7-9 with TRBJ2-3; possibly TRBD2 for D (5 bases). The V gene's germline CDR1 is SEHNR and CDR2 FQNEAQ (reference sequence). V was clipped by 2 bases and J by 4 bases, with 13 bases between them. CDR3 length: 15 amino acids. The CDR3 sequence is CASSLLARSADTQYF. The CDR3 DNA reads as TGTGCCAGCAGCTTACTAGCTCGGTCCGCAGATACGCAGTATTTT.

This clone appeared once. V gene TRBV4-1 combines with J gene TRBJ2-4; D gene ambiguous. V shed 2 bases and J shed 7 bases, with 12 bases lying between them. CDR3 length: 14 amino acids. Germline V gene lookup returns CDR1 MGHRA and CDR2 YSYEKL. The CDR3 region has the DNA TGCGCCAGCAGCCAATTTTTCCGAGAGAACATTCAGTACTTC. It yields the protein CASSQFFRENIQYF.

The J gene is TRBJ2-7, the V gene TRBV7-3; 14 bases are shared with TRBD2. This CDR3 is built from 16 residues. Germline assignment: CDR1 SGHTA and CDR2 FQGTGA. V shed 5 bases and J 5 bases; nucleotides not matched to a gene: 8. The CDR3 sequence: CASSPTGTSGSNEQYF. The DNA of the CDR3 is TGTGCCAGCAGCCCTACCGGGACTAGCGGGAGTAACGAGCAGTACTTC. Full variable domain (remainder filled in from reference TRBV7-3 and TRBJ2-7): GAGVSQTPSNKVTEKGKYVELRCDPISGHTALYWYRQSLGQGPEFLIYFQGTGAADDSGLPNDRFFAVRPEGSVSTLKIQRTERGDSAVYLCASSPTGTSGSNEQYFGPGTRLTVT.

This clone was seen only once. The rearrangement links TRBV7-9 to TRBJ2-7; the D gene is possibly TRBD1 (6 bases). Trimming shortened V by 5 bases and J by 0 bases, and 14 bases separated the two germline ends. The CDR3 extends over 15 amino acids. Per the germline V gene, CDR1 is SEHNR and CDR2 is FQNEAQ (reference sequence). Here the CDR3 DNA reads TGTGCCAGCAGCGCCACAGGGTGGCGCTCCTACGAGCAGTACTTC. It specifies CASSATGWRSYEQYF.

The V call is TRBV5-6, the J call TRBJ1-4; D is possibly TRBD1 (5 bases). The V gene's germline CDR1 is SGHDT and CDR2 YYEEEE. Trimming cost V 1 base and J 4 bases, with 5 bases left between them. The CDR3 is 13 residues long. CDR3 DNA: TGTGCCAGCAGCTTGAGGGGTAATGAAAAACTGTTTTTT. It translates to CASSLRGNEKLFF.

The chain employs TRBV6-6 and TRBJ2-3; tentatively, D is TRBD1 (6 bases). Germline assignment: CDR1 MNHNY and CDR2 SVGAGI (reference sequence). CDR3 length: 15 amino acids. The germline V and J ends were trimmed by 5 bases and 5 bases, with 17 bases remaining between them. In nucleotides, the CDR3 is TGTGCCAGCAGTAGCCACAGGGTTCGGGAAGATACGCAGTATTTT. Residues: CASSSHRVREDTQYF.

The chain couples TRBV27 to TRBJ2-3; tentative D call: TRBD2 (5 bases). Trimming left V 2 bases short and J 3 bases short, with 15 bases between. In germline, CDR1 is MNHEY, CDR2 SMNVEV (reference sequence). This CDR3 contains 16 residues. The CDR3 reads CASSLREGIVTDTQYF. The CDR3 DNA reads TGTGCCAGCAGTTTACGAGAGGGCATAGTGACAGATACGCAGTATTTT.

V is TRBV19 and J is TRBJ1-2, with D uncertain. Germline CDR1 LNHDA, CDR2 SQIVND (reference sequence). This CDR3 is 15 amino acids long. Trimming took 6 bases from V and 8 from J, leaving 22 bases between them. The chain's CDR3 is CASRPPSSSRRGYTF. CDR3 DNA sequence: TGTGCCAGTAGACCTCCCAGTTCCAGCCGGCGGGGCTACACCTTC.

The rearrangement links TRBV6-6 to TRBJ2-7; TRBD1 aligns across 8 bases. V shed 4 bases and J 1 base; nucleotides not matched to a gene: 6. The V gene's germline CDR1 is MNHNY and CDR2 SVGAGI (reference sequence). CDR3 length: 15 residues. The CDR3 DNA is TGTGCCAGCAGTTCCCAGGACAGGGCGTCCTACGAGCAGTACTTC. Translation gives CASSSQDRASYEQYF.

The chain combines TRBV28 with TRBJ2-7, with 9 positions matching TRBD2. J was trimmed by 2 bases and V by 8 bases; bases with no gene match: 10. Germline-derived CDR1 and CDR2 are MDHEN and SYDVKM. The length of the CDR3 is 15 residues. CDR3 protein: CASGRRGGNAYEQYF. The CDR3 nucleotides read TGTGCCAGCGGCCGGCGGGGGGGCAACGCCTACGAGCAGTACTTC.

The chain is built from TRBV6-1 and TRBJ1-5, with D unresolved. Per the germline V gene, CDR1 is MNHNS and CDR2 is SASEGT. The CDR3 runs to 15 residues. Trimming pared 2 bases from V and 0 bases from J, leaving 8 bases between. CDR3: CASSEKTSSNQPQHF. The DNA of the CDR3 is TGTGCCAGCAGTGAAAAGACGAGTAGCAATCAGCCCCAGCATTTT.

This clone appeared once. This sequence joins TRBV27 and TRBJ2-3, with 7 bases lining up with TRBD1. The germline V gene has CDR1 MNHEY and CDR2 SMNVEV (reference sequence). The CDR3 has 14 amino acids. V was pared by 5 bases and J by 3 bases, with 5 bases of the junction left unmatched. The CDR3 DNA reads TGTGCCAGCAGTCCTCAGACAGGGACAGATACGCAGTATTTT. Translation: CASSPQTGTDTQYF.

The chain is built from TRBV4-1 and TRBJ2-1; TRBD2 agrees at 8 bases. Germline-derived CDR1 and CDR2 are MGHRA and YSYEKL. V lost 2 bases, J lost 8 bases, and 14 bases stayed unmatched. The CDR3 totals 17 residues. The CDR3 sequence is CASSQLTGTRVYHEQFF. CDR3 nucleotide sequence: TGCGCCAGCAGCCAATTAACCGGGACTAGAGTGTACCATGAGCAGTTCTTC.

This clone has only one observation. This chain connects TRBV7-9 to TRBJ2-3; a possible D gene is TRBD2 (6 bases). The CDR3 runs to 14 residues. Trimming took 3 bases from V and 4 from J, leaving 11 bases between them. Looked up from germline, CDR1 is SEHNR and CDR2 is FQNEAQ (reference sequence). The DNA of the CDR3 is TGTGCCAGCAGCTTCCCGGGAGTGGCAGATACGCAGTATTTT. It is translated as CASSFPGVADTQYF.

This clone was picked up a small number of times. The chain joins TRBV30 to TRBJ1-1; the D gene is possibly TRBD1 (6 bases). This CDR3 is built from 12 residues. From germline, CDR1 is GTSNPN and CDR2 SVGIG (reference sequence). The V and J ends lost 5 bases and 4 bases respectively, with 11 bases between them. CDR3: CAWVQGGTEAFF. The CDR3 coding sequence is TGTGCCTGGGTACAGGGAGGCACTGAAGCTTTCTTT.

The J gene is TRBJ2-1, the V gene TRBV4-1; no firm D call. The CDR3 contains 13 residues. V was shortened by 0 bases and J by 7 bases, with 7 bases between the two germline ends. Germline CDR1 reads MGHRA; CDR2 reads YSYEKL. The DNA for the CDR3 is TGCGCCAGCAGCCAAGAACCGAGTAATGAGCAGTTCTTC. Its protein product is CASSQEPSNEQFF.

CDR3 sequence (DNA): TGTGCCAGCCGGGACAGGGGACTTAGAGACGATGAGCAGTTCTTC. The encoded protein is CASRDRGLRDDEQFF. The chain is built from TRBV27 and TRBJ2-1; 10 nucleotides agree with TRBD1. The CDR3 is 15 residues long. Trimming at V came to 8 bases and at J to 8 bases, leaving 12 bases not matched to a gene. Germline loops: CDR1 MNHEY, CDR2 SMNVEV (reference sequence).

This CDR3 is CASSSLEGPVNEQFF. The CDR3 coding sequence is TGTGCCAGTAGTTCGTTGGAGGGGCCGGTCAATGAGCAGTTCTTC. This chain joins TRBV19 and TRBJ2-1; TRBD2 might be the D (6 bases). The CDR3 runs to 15 residues. The ends were cut back, 5 bases at V and 6 bases at J, with 17 bases in the middle. Germline V gene sequence: CDR1 LNHDA, CDR2 SQIVND (reference sequence).

J is TRBJ1-1 and V is TRBV19; TRBD1 might be the D (5 bases). The CDR3 is 15 residues long. Germline values: CDR1 LNHDA, CDR2 SQIVND (reference sequence). Between the trimmed V and J ends, which lost 3 bases and 4 bases, there was a span of 15 bases. CDR3 nucleotide sequence: TGTGCCAGTAGTATGGTAGGGGCCGGGGGCACTGAAGCTTTCTTT. This codes for CASSMVGAGGTEAFF.

Turning to this clone: Other nucleotide sequences in the sample specify the same CDR3. The V call is TRBV5-4, the J call TRBJ2-2, with D unclear. Trimming left V 0 bases short and J 1 base short, with 7 bases between. The CDR3 is 15 amino acids. The germline V gene encodes CDR1 SGHNT and CDR2 YYREEE (reference sequence). CDR3 residues: CASSLGQLNTGELFF. In DNA, the CDR3 is TGTGCCAGCAGCTTGGGGCAACTGAACACCGGGGAGCTGTTTTTT.